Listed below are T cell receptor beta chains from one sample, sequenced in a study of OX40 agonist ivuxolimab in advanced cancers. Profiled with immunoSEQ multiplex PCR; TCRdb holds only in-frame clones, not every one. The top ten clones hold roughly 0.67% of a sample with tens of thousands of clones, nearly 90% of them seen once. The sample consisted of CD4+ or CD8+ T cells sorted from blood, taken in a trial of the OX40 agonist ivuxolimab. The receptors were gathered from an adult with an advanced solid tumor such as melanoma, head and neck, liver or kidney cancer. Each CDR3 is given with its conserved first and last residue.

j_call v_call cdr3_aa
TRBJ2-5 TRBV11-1 CASSPRRGLETQYF
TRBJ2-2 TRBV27 CASSLQGRANTGELFF
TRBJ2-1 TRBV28 CASGRTGSYNEQFF
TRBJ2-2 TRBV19 CASSSGKNTGELFF
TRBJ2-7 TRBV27 CASSPGGYEQYF
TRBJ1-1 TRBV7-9 CASSNRGSAEAFF
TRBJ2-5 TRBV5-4 CASRTGTSAPQETQYF
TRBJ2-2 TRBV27 CASSKEPGHMNLFF
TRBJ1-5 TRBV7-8 CASSPQGAGNQPQHF
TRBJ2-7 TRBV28 CASSLLISYEQYF
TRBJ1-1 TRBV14 CASSARTRAEAFF
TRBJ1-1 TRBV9 CASSVDPQGILGSEAFF
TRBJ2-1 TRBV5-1 CASSLTRADYNEQFF
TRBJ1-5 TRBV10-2 CASSEQGALQPQHF
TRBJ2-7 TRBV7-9 CASSLAAGGSYEQYF
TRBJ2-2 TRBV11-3 CASSLPWTGRELFF
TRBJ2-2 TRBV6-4 CASSANWNTGELFF
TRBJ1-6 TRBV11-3 CASSLERGDSPLHF
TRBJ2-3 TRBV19 CASSSTSGIVDTQYF
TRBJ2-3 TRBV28 CASLIQGARADTQYF
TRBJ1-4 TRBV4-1 CASSLSWTGGEKLFF
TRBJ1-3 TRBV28 CASSLTGVKQAGNTIYF
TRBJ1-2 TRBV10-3 CAISESSWGTNYGYTF
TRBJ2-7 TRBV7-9 CASSLEGGPYEQYF
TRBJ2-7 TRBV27 CASSFTPLGYEQYF
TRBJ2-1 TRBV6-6 CASSYLGTPSGEQFF
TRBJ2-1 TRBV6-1 CASSLAERAYNEQFF
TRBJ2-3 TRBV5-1 CASSWGGSLLDTQYF
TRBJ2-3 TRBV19 CASSVWENTDTQYF
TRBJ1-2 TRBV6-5 CASSSWDRGYGYTF
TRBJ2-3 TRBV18 CASSPQEDTQYF
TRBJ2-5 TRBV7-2 CASSPRQNLAGETQYF
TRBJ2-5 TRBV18 CASSPRTGGWETQYF
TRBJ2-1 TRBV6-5 CASRADRLTYNEQFF
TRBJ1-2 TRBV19 CASSIASGYTF
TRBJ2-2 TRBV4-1 CASSQRQGFPGELFF
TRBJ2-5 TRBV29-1 CSAHGGGRETQYF
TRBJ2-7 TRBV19 CASSIDLWRNYEQYF
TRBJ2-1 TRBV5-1 CASSSRVVSGAYNEQFF
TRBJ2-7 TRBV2 CASIPGTGYEQYF
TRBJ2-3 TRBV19 CASSIKIGSDTQYF
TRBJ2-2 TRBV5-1 CASSLDGPGELFF
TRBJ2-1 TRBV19 CASSMTSGVEQFF
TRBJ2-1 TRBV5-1 CASSLMSSTPFDNEQFF
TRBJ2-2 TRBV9 CASSPGAGVLLAGELFF
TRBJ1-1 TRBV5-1 CASSLEEKGSNTEAFF
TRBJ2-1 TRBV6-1 CASSEIVGAGRYNEQFF
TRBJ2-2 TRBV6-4 CASKVDALNTGELFF
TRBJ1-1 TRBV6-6 CASNSGTVAFF
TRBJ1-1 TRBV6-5 CASSYSGTPNTEAFF
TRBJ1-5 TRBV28 CASRWGSLNQPQHF
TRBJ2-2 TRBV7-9 CASIMSGSVGELFF
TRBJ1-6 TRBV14 CASSQAGAGNSPLHF
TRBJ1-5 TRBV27 CADNRDRPNQPQHF
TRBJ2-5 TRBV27 CASRERSGKSETQYF
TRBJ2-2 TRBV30 CAWSVLPSGSGELFF
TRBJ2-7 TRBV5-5 CASSRQGLGYEQYF
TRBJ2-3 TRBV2 CASKQDGASTDTQYF
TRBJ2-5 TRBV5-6 CASTQGETQYF